This note documents a single T cell receptor (beta chain) sequence. The antigen is unknown. This record comes from a study of T cell responses to AZD1222 COVID-19 vaccine. Study-wide points: The study identified only six AZD1222 recipients as seropositive at baseline. No day 14 peak samples; only post-peak repertoires were characterized.

Using immunoSEQ multiplex PCR, the repertoire was profiled, and TCRdb retains in-frame clones only, with some absent. Here the sample spans 150,000 to 200,000 clones, 80% to 95% being singletons. CDR3 length equals 13 residues. V lost 4 bases, J lost 1 base, and 5 bases lay in between. Germline V gene data show CDR1 as LNHDA and CDR2 as SQIVND (reference sequence). The TCR was taken from an adult who received the AZD1222 COVID-19 vaccine. Sequencing used peripheral blood, obtained 28 days after the second AZD1222 dose. The chain uses TRBV19 and TRBJ1-5; D is ambiguous. CDR3 in amino acids: CASSTLSNQPQHF. The CDR3 DNA is TGTGCCAGTAGTACCCTCAGCAATCAGCCCCAGCATTTT. Using reference TRBV19 and TRBJ1-5 for the parts outside the CDR3, the full variable domain is DGGITQSPKYLFRKEGQNVTLSCEQNLNHDAMYWYRQDPGQGLRLIYYSQIVNDFQKGDIAEGYSVSREKKESFPLTVTSAQKNPTAFYLCASSTLSNQPQHFGDGTRLSIL.